The clone carrying this TCR beta chain was seen a few times. Its antigen is not known. The data stem from a study of CD8 T cells in ankylosing spondylitis. TCRdb analysed the 5' RACE reads with MiXCR anew, one entry per CDR3 protein. The table records around 140,000 distinct CDR3 sequences, 17% of them present only once. Study-wide findings and caveats: A motif of under 10 highly homologous TCR beta variants was seen as apparently characteristic of ankylosing spondylitis blood.

The CDR3 loop spans 12 amino acids. The germline V gene has CDR1 SGHVS and CDR2 FQNEAQ. Trimming pared 7 bases from V and 9 bases from J, leaving 13 bases between. The gene calls are TRBV7-8 and TRBJ1-5; D not certain. The receptor comes from a male donor with ankylosing spondylitis. The sequencing input was blood, either unsorted or a sorted T cell fraction (not recorded which). The CDR3 loop reads CASMGFSSPQHF. CDR3 nucleotides: TGTGCCAGCATGGGGTTTTCGTCGCCCCAGCATTTT.